This T cell receptor beta chain was captured in a study of cytomegalovirus exposure and HLA in healthy donors. Study conclusions and caveats: Most TCR sequences proved rare, with some public TCRs found in many donors. The later analysis indicated that the majority of CMV-associated TCR beta chains appeared HLA-restricted.

This clone was detected a few times. The antigen remains unidentified. It was with 60 Vbeta and 13 Jbeta primers that the PCR ran. The method was immunoSEQ multiplex PCR; TCRdb's version includes in-frame clones alone and lacks a portion of them. The table lists about 140,000 clones, about 80% of them singletons. Sampled while nominally healthy, donors likely had unrecorded immune exposures. The receptor was derived from a woman between 35 and 50 years old in good health and CMV-seronegative. The sample consisted of PBMCs.

The CDR3 here is CAMGGARTGELFF. As DNA, the CDR3 is TGTGCCATGGGGGGGGCAAGGACCGGGGAGCTGTTTTTT. The chain couples TRBV5-4 to TRBJ2-2; possibly TRBD2 for D (7 bases). Germline values: CDR1 SGHNT, CDR2 YYREEE (reference sequence). Trimming left V 9 bases short and J 5 bases short, with 14 bases between. This CDR3 has 13 amino acids.